The 32 T cell receptor beta chains presented below share a single source sample, sequenced in a study of molecular identifiers for immune sequencing clone quantification (dated by TCRdb to between 2018 and 2020). Libraries were made using PCR. The instrument given in TCRdb is NextSeq 500. TCRdb reprocessed the public reads (quality trimming at Q25 with fastp, clone calling with MiXCR) and kept in-frame beta chains. Here each entry gathers all rows of one CDR3 protein and keeps the most common genes and DNA. Recorded for this sample are 97,000 or so distinct CDR3 sequences; about 35% of them occurred a single time. About a tenth of the sample rests with the top ten. Sequences were obtained from naive CD8+ T cells from blood, with Jurkat cell RNA spiked in. The cell subset or site label, read with the paper, signifies: FACS-sorted CD8+CD4-CCR7+CD45RA+ naive T cells. The receptor source for this set is a human donor in good health. Some libraries in this study had Jurkat cell RNA spiked in.

The CDR3 loop reads CATSGGVETQYF. DNA of the CDR3: TGTGCAACCTCAGGGGGCGTTGAGACCCAGTACTTC. The chain employs TRBV12-3 or TRBV12-4 and TRBJ2-5; 8 bases map to TRBD1. This CDR3 spans 12 amino acids.

This clonotype was detected once. A junction boundary mismatches the germline segment, possibly from a read error. This chain joins TRBV18 and TRBJ2-7; 10 bases line up with TRBD1. Germline V lookup: CDR1 KGHSH, CDR2 LQKENI. This CDR3 is 15 amino acids long. CDR3 sequence reads: CASSRPGTGDYAQYF. The CDR3 region has the DNA TGTGCCAGCTCACGTCCCGGGACAGGGGACTACGCGCAGTACTTC.

The DNA for the CDR3 is TGTGCCAGCAGCAAGCTCGGCGGGAGCCTCCGGAATGAGCAGTTCTTC. Protein: CASSKLGGSLRNEQFF. V gene TRBV7-6 combines with J gene TRBJ2-1, with 7 bases matching TRBD2. V gave up 5 bases and J gave up 7 bases; unmatched junction bases: 14. The germline CDR1 and CDR2 sequences are SGHVS and FNYEAQ. This CDR3 is 16 amino acids long.

This clonotype was observed a handful of times. The CDR3 coding sequence is TGTGCCAGCAGCTCAGACCGTTGGGACAATGAGCAGTTCTTC. It translates to CASSSDRWDNEQFF. The chain recombines TRBV7-3 with TRBJ2-1; D is ambiguous. The CDR3 is 14 residues long. The V end lost 4 bases, the J end lost 5 bases, and 12 bases lay between the germline ends. Looked up from germline, CDR1 is SGHTA and CDR2 is FQGTGA.

CDR3: CASASGQEETQYF. The CDR3 DNA reads TGTGCCAGTGCGTCGGGACAGGAAGAGACCCAGTACTTC. J is TRBJ2-5 and V is TRBV19; 8 bases align to TRBD1. Germline V gene sequence: CDR1 LNHDA, CDR2 SQIVND (reference sequence). J gave up 3 bases and V 8 bases, and 5 bases lay outside the gene matches. The CDR3 contains 13 residues.

This clonotype showed up just a few times. The J gene is TRBJ2-7, the V gene TRBV27; TRBD1 agrees at 8 bases. The CDR3 sequence is 16 residues long. Unmatched junction bases numbered 6, after V lost 2 bases and J lost 0 bases. CDR1 MNHEY and CDR2 SMNVEV come from the germline V gene (reference sequence). Here the CDR3 DNA reads TGTGCCAGCAGTTTAATCGGACAGGGATTCTCCTACGAGCAGTACTTC. It codes for CASSLIGQGFSYEQYF.

Concerning this clonotype: An end of the junction differs from the germline gene, which may be a read error. V gene TRBV4-1 combines with J gene TRBJ2-1; 8 bases are shared with TRBD2. The CDR3 runs to 14 residues. CDR1 is MGHRA, CDR2 YSYEKL, per germline. CDR3 sequence (DNA): TGCGCCTGCAGATTGTCGGGAGGGCCGGATGAGCAGTTCTTC. Its protein is CACRLSGGPDEQFF.

This chain joins TRBV24-1 and TRBJ2-3; 7 bases align to TRBD1. Germline V gene data show CDR1 as KGHDR and CDR2 as SFDVKD. J gave up 2 bases and V 4 bases, and 5 bases lay outside the gene matches. The CDR3 totals 15 residues. In DNA form, the CDR3 reads TGTGCCACCAGTGACCATACAGGGGTCACAGATACGCAGTATTTT. Translated: CATSDHTGVTDTQYF.

On this clonotype itself: This may stem from a read error, because a much larger clone lies one nucleotide away. The genes are TRBV7-8 and TRBJ1-5; D perhaps matches TRBD1 (6 bases). Germline assignment: CDR1 SGHVS and CDR2 FQNEAQ. The CDR3 consists of 15 residues. For the CDR3, the DNA is TGTGCCAGCGGCTTAGTGAGGACAGCCAATCAGCCCCAGCATTTT. This translates into CASGLVRTANQPQHF.

The chain is built from TRBV27 and TRBJ2-7, with D possibly being TRBD1 or TRBD2 (6 bases each). CDR3 length: 14 amino acids. Trimming pared 7 bases from V and 5 bases from J, leaving 18 bases between. Germline assignment: CDR1 MNHEY and CDR2 SMNVEV (reference sequence). For the CDR3, the DNA is TGTGCCAGCAAAACGGGGGCTGGTATAGACGAGCAGTACTTC. Its translation is CASKTGAGIDEQYF.

With respect to this clonotype: The junction departs from germline at one end; a sequencing error may be responsible. The chain has TRBV28 and TRBJ1-4; D remains unclear. This CDR3 contains 14 residues. Germline V gives CDR1 MDHEN, CDR2 SYDVKM. The CDR3 loop reads CASSLRGLGENLFF. In DNA, the CDR3 is TGTGCCAGCAGTTTACGCGGACTAGGAGAAAACCTGTTTTTT.

This clonotype has at least ten counts. The V call is TRBV28, the J call TRBJ2-7; unclear D gene. The CDR3 has 11 amino acids. V was clipped by 1 base and J by 5 bases, with 3 bases between them. Germline CDR1 and CDR2: MDHEN and SYDVKM. The CDR3 DNA reads as TGTGCCAGCAGTTTATACCACGAGCAGTACTTC. It translates to CASSLYHEQYF.

The gene calls are TRBV12-3 or TRBV12-4 and TRBJ1-1, with D perhaps TRBD1 (5 bases). The ends were cut back, 7 bases at V and 5 bases at J, with 26 bases in the middle. This CDR3 contains 17 residues. CDR3 DNA: TGTGCCAGCATTCAACGGGTGAATCTCGGGGGGAGGACTGAAGCTTTCTTT. This sequence encodes CASIQRVNLGGRTEAFF.

On this clonotype: A read error may explain this, as a much larger clone is one base away. V is TRBV28 and J is TRBJ2-5; D unresolved. Germline-derived CDR1 and CDR2 are MDHEN and SYDVKM. V was trimmed by 3 bases and J by 5 bases, leaving 16 bases between them. The CDR3 has 15 residues. The CDR3 DNA is TGTGCCAGCAGTTTCGAGACAATTGTCCATGAGACCCAGTACTTC. The encoded protein is CASSFETIVHETQYF.

The chain carries TRBV27 and TRBJ1-6, with 7 bases matching TRBD1. This CDR3 comprises 16 residues. Per the germline V gene, CDR1 is MNHEY and CDR2 is SMNVEV (reference sequence). J lost 1 base, V lost 6 bases, and 6 bases had no gene match. CDR3 loop: CASRPDRVSYNSPLHF. CDR3 DNA: TGTGCCAGCAGACCCGACAGGGTATCCTATAATTCACCCCTCCACTTT.

This clonotype was recorded a few times. This chain connects TRBV7-6 to TRBJ2-3; D uncertain. This CDR3 comprises 12 residues. CDR1 is SGHVS and CDR2 is FNYEAQ in the germline V gene. V gave up 3 bases and J gave up 6 bases, with 7 bases separating them. The CDR3 sequence is CASSFFFDTQYF. CDR3 DNA: TGTGCCAGCAGCTTTTTCTTTGATACGCAGTATTTT.

This chain links TRBV28 with TRBJ2-7, with 14 positions matching TRBD2. Germline V gene lookup returns CDR1 MDHEN and CDR2 SYDVKM. The CDR3 totals 23 residues. Trimming removed 3 bases from V and 2 bases from J; junction bases left unmatched: 24. The CDR3 here is CASSFRPLGTPGTSGGLTYEQYF. The CDR3 DNA is TGTGCCAGCAGTTTCAGACCGCTCGGGACCCCCGGGACTAGCGGGGGCCTTACCTACGAGCAGTACTTC.

About this clonotype: A much more abundant neighbour one base away suggests this may be a read error. The chain recombines TRBV14 with TRBJ1-2, with a weak D call TRBD1 (5 bases). The germline V gene has CDR1 SGHDN and CDR2 FVKESK. The CDR3 is 14 amino acids. CDR3: CASSPGTLTYGYSF. The CDR3 DNA follows: TGTGCCAGCAGTCCCGGGACTCTAACATACGGCTACTCCTTC.

This clonotype appeared a few times. The rearrangement uses TRBV19 and TRBJ2-7; D uncertain. The ends were cut back, 4 bases at V and 4 bases at J, with 5 bases in the middle. CDR3 length: 11 residues. Looked up from germline, CDR1 is LNHDA and CDR2 is SQIVND (reference sequence). The CDR3 DNA follows: TGTGCCAGTAGTAACCTTTACGAGCAGTACTTC. This encodes CASSNLYEQYF. The full variable domain, its missing parts supplied by reference TRBV19 and TRBJ2-7, is DGGITQSPKYLFRKEGQNVTLSCEQNLNHDAMYWYRQDPGQGLRLIYYSQIVNDFQKGDIAEGYSVSREKKESFPLTVTSAQKNPTAFYLCASSNLYEQYFGPGTRLTVT.

V and J are TRBV28 and TRBJ2-1; possibly TRBD2 for D (5 bases). Germline V CDR1 and CDR2: MDHEN, SYDVKM. The CDR3 loop spans 13 amino acids. The V gene lost 3 bases and the J gene lost 9 bases, with 12 bases spanning the gap. CDR3 nucleotide sequence: TGTGCCAGCAGTTTTTGGAGGCACAGTGAGCAGTTCTTC. Its protein is CASSFWRHSEQFF.

The chain joins TRBV19 to TRBJ1-5; D is perhaps TRBD1 (5 bases). Trimming cost V 1 base and J 5 bases, with 15 bases left between them. The CDR3 contains 16 residues. CDR1 LNHDA and CDR2 SQIVND come from the germline V gene (reference sequence). CDR3: CASSIVEGWGYQPQHF. In DNA, the CDR3 is TGTGCCAGTAGTATAGTAGAGGGGTGGGGATATCAGCCCCAGCATTTT.

This chain links TRBV7-8 with TRBJ2-6, with unresolved D. Germline assignment: CDR1 SGHVS and CDR2 FQNEAQ. V dropped 4 bases and J dropped 3 bases, with 4 bases sitting between them. This CDR3 region has 13 residues. The CDR3 DNA reads TGTGCCAGCAGCTACTATGGGGCCAACGTCCTGACTTTC. Its translation: CASSYYGANVLTF.

This CDR3 is CASSLLASDTQYF. CDR3 DNA: TGTGCCAGCAGCTTGTTAGCATCAGATACGCAGTATTTT. This chain joins TRBV7-9 and TRBJ2-3; D gene ambiguous. V dropped 3 bases and J dropped 4 bases, with 8 bases sitting between them. Germline V gene data show CDR1 as SEHNR and CDR2 as FQNEAQ (reference sequence). The CDR3 length is 13 residues.

This clonotype showed up just a few times. The chain combines TRBV4-3 with TRBJ1-4; 9 nucleotides match TRBD1. J was trimmed by 6 bases and V by 1 base; bases with no gene match: 3. Germline V gene data show CDR1 as LGHNA and CDR2 as YSLEER. CDR3 size: 15 residues. The CDR3 is CASSQADRGDEKLFF. CDR3 bases: TGCGCCAGCAGCCAAGCGGACAGGGGAGATGAAAAACTGTTTTTT.

This chain joins TRBV12-3 or TRBV12-4 and TRBJ1-5; 9 bases are a match to TRBD1. V gave up 4 bases and J gave up 2 bases; unmatched junction bases: 12. The length of the CDR3 is 18 residues. CDR3 DNA sequence: TGTGCCAGCAGTTCAACCTCCGGGACAGGGTATGGCAATCAGCCCCAGCATTTT. Its translation is CASSSTSGTGYGNQPQHF.

A single count supports this clonotype. The chain carries TRBV27 and TRBJ1-5; TRBD1 might be the D (5 bases). V lost 2 bases and J 7 bases, leaving 15 bases between the germline ends. CDR1 and CDR2 from the germline V gene are MNHEY and SMNVEV (reference sequence). The CDR3 has 15 amino acids. The CDR3 DNA sequence: TGTGCCAGCAGTTTAGGGTCAGGGCGCAGCCAGCCCCAGCATTTT. It encodes CASSLGSGRSQPQHF.

The CDR3 sequence is CASSVGVIAYEQYF. CDR3 DNA sequence: TGTGCCAGCAGTGTAGGGGTAATTGCCTACGAGCAGTACTTC. The chain couples TRBV12-3 or TRBV12-4 to TRBJ2-7; maybe TRBD1 (5 bases). The CDR3 length is 14 residues. Trimming took off 5 bases at V and 2 bases at J, with 13 bases between the two ends.

J is TRBJ2-3 and V is TRBV2, with 7 bases lining up with TRBD2. CDR3 length: 16 amino acids. Losses at the gene ends were 7 bases for V and 2 bases for J; bases not matched to a gene: 12. In germline, CDR1 is SNHLY, CDR2 FYNNEI. This CDR3 reads CASNGGSSGSTDTQYF. The DNA of the CDR3 is TGTGCCAGCAACGGGGGATCTAGCGGTTCCACAGATACGCAGTATTTT.

This chain joins TRBV7-3 and TRBJ2-5, with D perhaps matching TRBD1 or TRBD2 (6 bases each). The germline gives CDR1 SGHTA, CDR2 FQGTGA. With 1 base removed from V and 5 bases from J, the gap between germline ends came to 11 bases. The CDR3 runs 14 residues. In DNA form, the CDR3 reads TGTGCCAGCAGCTTAATCGGGGGCGGCGAGACCCAGTACTTC. This sequence encodes CASSLIGGGETQYF.

V usage is TRBV12-3 or TRBV12-4 and J usage is TRBJ2-3, with no clear D. This CDR3 comprises 12 residues. The V end lost 6 bases, the J end lost 2 bases, and 6 bases lay between the germline ends. The CDR3 spells CASRLYTDTQYF. The CDR3 DNA sequence: TGTGCCAGCAGACTCTACACAGATACGCAGTATTTT.

This chain connects TRBV6-1 to TRBJ2-7, with TRBD2 identical over 13 bases. The ends lost 8 bases at V and 3 bases at J; junction bases unmatched: 10. The CDR3 runs to 16 residues. CDR1 is MNHNS and CDR2 is SASEGT in the germline V gene. The CDR3 sequence is CASDGMTSGGFYEQYF. Here the CDR3 DNA reads TGTGCCAGCGACGGAATGACTAGCGGGGGGTTCTACGAGCAGTACTTC.

There are many counts of this clonotype. The V call is TRBV28, the J call TRBJ1-2, with a weak D call TRBD1 (6 bases). The V gene's germline CDR1 is MDHEN and CDR2 SYDVKM. The CDR3 spans 14 residues. With 6 bases removed from V and 12 bases from J, the gap between germline ends came to 23 bases. The CDR3: CASSSRTEYMANTF. The CDR3 coding sequence is TGTGCCAGCAGCTCGAGGACAGAATATATGGCTAACACCTTC.